Below are 30 T cell receptor beta chains sequenced from a single sample in a study of blood T cell repertoires in COVID-19. Assay used: immunoSEQ multiplex PCR; TCRdb lists only in-frame clones, some missing. Of about 480,000 clones in the sample, approximately 88% were seen once. The sample consisted of PBMCs or T cells enriched from blood (not recorded which). Receptor source: a woman aged 40 to 50 who had recovered from COVID-19.

This chain connects TRBV13 to TRBJ2-1; 9 nucleotides line up with TRBD2. With V trimmed by 5 bases and J by 10 bases, 12 bases remained unmatched. The CDR3 is 15 amino acids. Per germline, CDR1 PRHDT and CDR2 FYEKMQ (reference sequence). The CDR3 DNA is TGTGCCAGCAGCCTTTCCCGGCTAGCGGGATTGGAGCAGTTCTTC. Translation: CASSLSRLAGLEQFF.

The rearrangement uses TRBV6-5 and TRBJ1-2; D gene ambiguous. CDR1 MNHEY and CDR2 SVGAGI come from the germline V gene. The CDR3 is made up of 13 amino acids. Trimming removed 1 base from V and 3 bases from J, with 6 bases in between. CDR3 coding DNA: TGTGCCAGCAGTTACTTGGCTGACTATGGCTACACCTTC. It is translated as CASSYLADYGYTF.

Regarding this clone: At one boundary the junction diverges from the germline segment, which might be a read error. V and J are TRBV7-9 and TRBJ1-2; 9 bases match TRBD1. The CDR3 extends over 12 amino acids. Germline V gene data show CDR1 as SEHNR and CDR2 as FQNEAQ (reference sequence). CDR3 region: CASSSDRGSTLF. As DNA, the CDR3 is TGTGCCAGCAGCTCGGACAGGGGTTCGACCCTCTTC.

This clone occurred once. The chain employs TRBV7-8 and TRBJ1-5, with D hard to call. CDR3 length equals 15 residues. Per germline, CDR1 SGHVS and CDR2 FQNEAQ. Trimming left V 1 base short and J 2 bases short, with 9 bases between. This chain's CDR3 is CASSLGQRRNQPQHF. The DNA of the CDR3 is TGTGCCAGCAGCTTAGGGCAGCGCCGCAATCAGCCCCAGCATTTT.

The chain's CDR3 is CASSPGQGRLETQYF. CDR3 nucleotide sequence: TGTGCCAGCAGTCCGGGACAGGGTAGGCTGGAGACCCAGTACTTC. The V gene is TRBV27, the J gene TRBJ2-5; 9 nucleotides line up with TRBD1. CDR3 length: 15 amino acids. Looked up from germline, CDR1 is MNHEY and CDR2 is SMNVEV (reference sequence). The V segment lost 5 bases and the J segment 5 bases; nucleotides outside the gene matches: 9.

V and J are TRBV6-2 or TRBV6-3 and TRBJ2-3, with D possibly being TRBD1 (5 bases). V lost 6 bases and J lost 2, with 12 bases in between. This CDR3 has 14 residues. Germline V gives CDR1 MNHEY, CDR2 SVGEGT. The CDR3 loop reads CASSADRSTDTQYF. Written as DNA, the CDR3 is TGTGCCAGCAGCGCCGACAGATCCACAGATACGCAGTATTTT.

For the CDR3, the DNA is TGTGCCAGTAGTACCGGACAGGGGGCGAACGGGTCACCCCTCCACTTT. Translated, it gives CASSTGQGANGSPLHF. The V gene is TRBV19, the J gene TRBJ1-6; TRBD1 aligns across 11 bases. This CDR3 is 16 amino acids long. Germline V CDR1 and CDR2: LNHDA, SQIVND (reference sequence). V lost 4 bases, J lost 10 bases, and 9 bases stayed unmatched.

The V call is TRBV5-1, the J call TRBJ2-2, with no clear D. Germline V CDR1 and CDR2: SGHRS, YFSETQ. The germline V and J ends were trimmed by 1 base and 4 bases, with 14 bases remaining between them. The CDR3 runs 16 residues. The CDR3 loop reads CASSLRAAHPTGELFF. The CDR3 DNA reads as TGCGCCAGCAGCTTGCGAGCTGCCCACCCCACCGGGGAGCTGTTTTTT.

The chain has TRBV18 and TRBJ1-1, with a weak D call TRBD1 (5 bases). Germline assignment: CDR1 KGHSH and CDR2 LQKENI. This CDR3 contains 14 residues. Trimming stripped 4 bases from V and 0 bases from J, with 9 bases between. The CDR3: CASSQAGMNTEAFF. In DNA form, the CDR3 reads TGTGCCAGCTCACAGGCAGGGATGAACACTGAAGCTTTCTTT. The entire variable domain, with the rest obtained from reference TRBV18 and TRBJ1-1, is as follows: NAGVMQNPRHLVRRRGQEARLRCSPMKGHSHVYWYRQLPEEGLKFMVYLQKENIIDESGMPKERFSAEFPKEGPSILRIQQVVRGDSAAYFCASSQAGMNTEAFFGQGTRLTVV.

The V gene is TRBV7-2, the J gene TRBJ2-1; D perhaps matches TRBD2 (6 bases). V shed 3 bases and J shed 4 bases, with 13 bases lying between them. The CDR3 is 15 amino acids. The germline V gene encodes CDR1 SGHTA and CDR2 FQGNSA. The CDR3 sequence is CASSFTGTPYNEQFF. In nucleotides, the CDR3 is TGTGCCAGCAGCTTCACCGGGACTCCATACAATGAGCAGTTCTTC.

The gene calls are TRBV2 and TRBJ1-5, with 9 bases matching TRBD1. The junction had 14 bases not matched to a gene; V was cut back by 8 bases and J by 6 bases. This CDR3 spans 16 amino acids. Germline CDR1 and CDR2: SNHLY and FYNNEI. The CDR3 DNA reads TGTGCCAGCGGAAACCACCACAGGGGGCGCAGTCAGCCCCAGCATTTT. Its translation: CASGNHHRGRSQPQHF.

This chain connects TRBV7-9 to TRBJ1-1, with D unresolved. Germline assignment: CDR1 SEHNR and CDR2 FQNEAQ (reference sequence). V gave up 1 base and J gave up 7 bases, with 16 bases separating them. The CDR3 has 15 amino acids. The CDR3 spells CASSLVTLLANEAFF. The CDR3 region has the DNA TGTGCCAGCAGCTTAGTAACGCTTTTAGCGAATGAAGCTTTCTTT.

The genes are TRBV19 and TRBJ1-1; no reliable D call. The ends were cut back, 4 bases at V and 0 bases at J, with 15 bases in the middle. This CDR3 has 16 residues. Germline CDR1 is LNHDA and CDR2 is SQIVND (reference sequence). The CDR3 DNA follows: TGTGCCAGTAGTAGGTTCGGTGCCACTCTGAACACTGAAGCTTTCTTT. Encoded protein: CASSRFGATLNTEAFF.

The table lists this clone with a count of one. This chain connects TRBV4-3 to TRBJ1-1; TRBD1 agrees at 8 bases. Germline CDR1 is LGHNA and CDR2 is YSLEER. V was pared by 4 bases and J by 5 bases, with 12 bases of the junction left unmatched. The CDR3 covers 16 residues. The CDR3 coding sequence is TGCGCCAGCAGCCCTTGGACAGGGTCCATGGGGACTGAAGCTTTCTTT. Translating gives CASSPWTGSMGTEAFF.

The chain has TRBV5-8 and TRBJ2-3, with a possible D match to TRBD2 (6 bases). In germline, CDR1 is SGHTS, CDR2 YDEGEE. The length of the CDR3 is 15 residues. Trimming left V 0 bases short and J 3 bases short, with 11 bases between. The CDR3 protein is CASSLALASTDTQYF. CDR3 nucleotides: TGTGCCAGCAGCTTGGCGCTAGCGTCAACAGATACGCAGTATTTT.

The genes are TRBV5-1 and TRBJ2-3, with 8 bases matching TRBD2. Germline trimming cut 4 bases from V and 4 bases from J; bases unmatched to any gene: 14. CDR1 and CDR2 (germline): SGHRS, YFSETQ. This CDR3 has 17 residues. This chain's CDR3 is CASSHGSGTSLADTQYF. CDR3 DNA: TGCGCCAGCAGCCACGGTTCCGGGACTAGTCTGGCAGATACGCAGTATTTT.

The rearrangement links TRBV10-3 to TRBJ1-2; 9 positions match TRBD1. Trimming took 6 bases from V and 8 from J; bases not matched to a gene: 13. The CDR3 spans 15 residues. Germline CDR1 reads ENHRY; CDR2 reads SYGVKD. The CDR3 region has the DNA TGTGCCATCAGCGTAGCCGGGACAGGGATGGGAGGCTACACCTTC. Translated: CAISVAGTGMGGYTF.

The CDR3 nucleotides are TGTGCCAGCAGCTCGAGGCTCGAGACAGTACTCCAAGAGACCCAGTACTTC. It codes for CASSSRLETVLQETQYF. J is TRBJ2-5 and V is TRBV3-1 (or the pseudogene TRBV3-2); D perhaps matches TRBD1 (5 bases). The CDR3 is made up of 17 amino acids. V lost 5 bases, J lost 1 base, and 20 bases lay in between. CDR1 LGHDT and CDR2 YNNKEL come from the germline V gene (reference sequence).

The chain carries TRBV18 and TRBJ1-4; 11 nucleotides align to TRBD1. V lost 3 bases, J lost 0 bases, and 6 bases stayed unmatched. CDR1 is KGHSH and CDR2 is LQKENI in the germline V gene. This CDR3 has 18 residues. CDR3 nucleotide sequence: TGTGCCAGCTCACCCCCCCCGGGACAGGGGGCAACTAATGAAAAACTGTTTTTT. Translating it yields CASSPPPGQGATNEKLFF.

The rearrangement uses TRBV19 and TRBJ1-1; the match to TRBD1 covers 8 bases. The germline gives CDR1 LNHDA, CDR2 SQIVND (reference sequence). After removal of 5 bases from V and 3 bases from J, the junction contained 5 bases not matched to a gene. This CDR3 comprises 14 residues. The CDR3 nucleotides are TGTGCCAGTAGTTCCGGACAGGGCTACACTGAAGCTTTCTTT. As protein: CASSSGQGYTEAFF.

Turning to this clone: Distinct nucleotide sequences in the sample also encode this CDR3. The rearrangement joins TRBV20-1 to TRBJ1-6; D gene ambiguous. The V and J ends lost 5 bases and 6 bases respectively, with 5 bases between them. The CDR3 is made up of 11 amino acids. Germline CDR1 reads DFQATT; CDR2 reads SNEGSKA (reference sequence). This CDR3 reads CSAGLNSPLHF. In DNA, the CDR3 is TGCAGTGCTGGACTTAATTCACCCCTCCACTTT.

The genes are TRBV28 and TRBJ1-5, with 7 positions matching TRBD1. With 11 bases clipped from V and 4 bases from J, the junction kept 11 bases outside the gene matches. Germline CDR1 reads MDHEN; CDR2 reads SYDVKM. This CDR3 is 14 amino acids long. The CDR3 reads CAPTGVSKNQPQHF. The CDR3, as DNA: TGTGCCCCAACAGGGGTTTCGAAGAATCAGCCCCAGCATTTT. The complete variable domain, with remaining parts taken from reference TRBV28 and TRBJ1-5, reads DVKVTQSSRYLVKRTGEKVFLECVQDMDHENMFWYRQDPGLGLRLIYFSYDVKMKEKGDIPEGYSVSREKKERFSLILESASTNQTSMYLCAPTGVSKNQPQHFGDGTRLSIL.

In this sample, this clone turned up many times. The chain joins TRBV7-9 to TRBJ1-1; no definite D call. Looked up from germline, CDR1 is SEHNR and CDR2 is FQNEAQ (reference sequence). V dropped 0 bases and J dropped 1 base, with 3 bases sitting between them. The CDR3 length is 13 residues. The CDR3 DNA is TGTGCCAGCAGCTTAGCAGCGAACACTGAAGCTTTCTTT. Protein: CASSLAANTEAFF. Supplemented by reference TRBV7-9 and TRBJ1-1, the full variable domain reads DTGVSQNPRHKITKRGQNVTFRCDPISEHNRLYWYRQTLGQGPEFLTYFQNEAQLEKSRLLSDRFSAERPKGSFSTLEIQRTEQGDSAMYLCASSLAANTEAFFGQGTRLTVV.

The chain uses TRBV11-2 and TRBJ1-2; a possible D gene is TRBD1 (5 bases). The germline V and J ends were trimmed by 8 bases and 6 bases, with 13 bases remaining between them. The V gene's germline CDR1 is SGHAT and CDR2 FQNNGV. The CDR3 has 12 amino acids. The CDR3 nucleotides are TGTGCCAGCGGGTCTGGGGGGGATGGCTACACCTTC. This encodes CASGSGGDGYTF.

This sequence joins TRBV5-6 and TRBJ1-2, with 10 bases lining up with TRBD1. The CDR3 is 16 residues long. J was trimmed by 5 bases and V by 0 bases; bases with no gene match: 7. Per the germline V gene, CDR1 is SGHDT and CDR2 is YYEEEE. CDR3 nucleotide sequence: TGTGCCAGCAGCTTGGCCCCGGGACAGGGGCCTTATGGCTACACCTTC. Residues: CASSLAPGQGPYGYTF.

The V call is TRBV5-8, the J call TRBJ2-5; 7 bases fit TRBD2. After removal of 0 bases from V and 5 bases from J, the junction contained 4 bases not matched to a gene. There are 14 residues in the CDR3. Germline V gene data show CDR1 as SGHTS and CDR2 as YDEGEE. CDR3 DNA sequence: TGTGCCAGCAGCTTGGGGGGGGGAGTGGAGACCCAGTACTTC. Encoded protein: CASSLGGGVETQYF.

This rearrangement joins TRBV20-1 to TRBJ1-1, with D unclear. V was trimmed by 6 bases and J by 1 base, leaving 6 bases between them. CDR3 length equals 11 residues. Per germline, CDR1 DFQATT and CDR2 SNEGSKA (reference sequence). The CDR3 nucleotides are TGCAGTGCCCCAGAGAACACTGAAGCTTTCTTT. The encoded protein is CSAPENTEAFF.

The chain is built from TRBV7-2 and TRBJ1-6; D is possibly TRBD1 (5 bases). V lost 2 bases and J lost 7, with 15 bases in between. The germline V gene has CDR1 SGHTA and CDR2 FQGNSA. The CDR3 has 16 amino acids. CDR3 sequence (DNA): TGTGCCAGCAGCTTAAATCCCGGCAGGGTCAATTCACCCCTCCACTTT. Its translation is CASSLNPGRVNSPLHF.

The V and J genes are TRBV11-2 and TRBJ2-3; TRBD2 matches at 13 bases. Trimming removed 7 bases from V and 4 bases from J; junction bases left unmatched: 8. This CDR3 has 16 residues. Germline assignment: CDR1 SGHAT and CDR2 FQNNGV. Written as DNA, the CDR3 is TGTGCCAGCACCATCGGACTAGCGGGAGTAGCAGATACGCAGTATTTT. Translated, it gives CASTIGLAGVADTQYF.

This chain uses TRBV11-2 with TRBJ1-1; unclear D gene. The V end lost 0 bases, the J end lost 5 bases, and 16 bases lay between the germline ends. CDR1 is SGHAT and CDR2 is FQNNGV in the germline V gene. This CDR3 has 16 amino acids. The CDR3 DNA sequence: TGTGCCAGCAGCTTAGATTTAGCGTCCGCGAGAACTGAAGCTTTCTTT. Translating gives CASSLDLASARTEAFF.